This T cell receptor (beta chain) comes out of a study of PD-1 blockade in classical Hodgkin lymphoma. Study outcomes and limitations: Newly diagnosed patients had baseline TCR diversity that was reportedly lower than that of healthy donors. For complete responders, baseline diversity was comparable to that of newly diagnosed patients.

The repertoire was sequenced with immunoSEQ multiplex PCR; TCRdb's copy has only in-frame clones and lacks some. The repertoire holds some 100,000 clones, about nine tenths seen once, with less than 3% in the top ten. Relapses following autologous stem cell transplantation were seen in all patients, with brentuximab vedotin exposure varying. A word on this clone: Its matching antigen is unknown.

The material sequenced was peripheral blood mononuclear cells (PBMCs), taken at baseline. The receptor's source is a human donor with classical Hodgkin lymphoma.

In DNA form, the CDR3 reads TGTGCCACCAGCAGTCCAAGGACTTCCCCTTATGGCTACACCTTC. As protein: CATSSPRTSPYGYTF. The chain recombines TRBV15 with TRBJ1-2; D remains ambiguous. CDR1 is LNHNV and CDR2 is YYDKDF in the germline V gene (reference sequence). Trimming took 3 bases from V and 5 from J, leaving 16 bases between them. This CDR3 is built from 15 residues.